A single sample is the source of the 24 T cell receptor beta chains below, sequenced in a study of blood T cell repertoires in COVID-19 (dated by TCRdb to 2019 to 2021). The library was prepared using the immunoSEQ multiplex PCR assay. TCRdb's version of the immuneACCESS table is confined to in-frame rearrangements and falls short of the full clone set. An unresolved V gene accounts for under half of the shortfall where checked; the remainder is of unknown origin. The sample profile shows about 82,000 clones; about four fifths of them were found once. The ten largest clones capture about 12% of the sample. The sample taken for sequencing was peripheral blood. Receptors were obtained from a middle-aged woman with active or convalescent COVID-19.

This clone was picked up one time. The chain has TRBV28 and TRBJ2-1, with a weak D call TRBD1 (10 bases). Germline V gene sequence: CDR1 MDHEN, CDR2 SYDVKM. The CDR3 extends over 15 amino acids. Trimming took off 7 bases at V and 6 bases at J, with 19 bases between the two ends. This CDR3 is CASIASGTGVNEQFF. CDR3 bases: TGTGCCAGCATCGCTAGCGGGACAGGGGTCAATGAGCAGTTCTTC. The complete variable domain, with remaining parts taken from reference TRBV28 and TRBJ2-1, reads DVKVTQSSRYLVKRTGEKVFLECVQDMDHENMFWYRQDPGLGLRLIYFSYDVKMKEKGDIPEGYSVSREKKERFSLILESASTNQTSMYLCASIASGTGVNEQFFGPGTRLTVL.

On this clone: Other DNA sequences in the same sample also yield this CDR3. This rearrangement joins TRBV7-2 to TRBJ2-3, with TRBD2 matching 8 bases. With 1 base clipped from V and 5 bases from J, the junction kept 5 bases outside the gene matches. CDR1 is SGHTA and CDR2 is FQGNSA in the germline V gene. The CDR3 is 15 residues long. CDR3 amino acids: CASSLVAGGIDTQYF. CDR3 DNA sequence: TGTGCCAGCAGCTTAGTGGCGGGGGGAATAGATACGCAGTATTTT.

This chain links TRBV11-1 with TRBJ2-5; D is unclear. The germline gives CDR1 SGHAT, CDR2 FQDESV (reference sequence). Trimming took off 2 bases at V and 2 bases at J, with 6 bases between the two ends. The CDR3 is 13 residues long. CDR3 DNA sequence: TGTGCCAGCAGCTTATTGCAGCAAGAGACCCAGTACTTC. Translating gives CASSLLQQETQYF.

V usage is TRBV2 and J usage is TRBJ2-7; D gene unclear. The CDR3 is 14 residues long. Per the germline V gene, CDR1 is SNHLY and CDR2 is FYNNEI. With 6 bases removed from V and 2 bases from J, the gap between germline ends came to 14 bases. In nucleotides, the CDR3 is TGTGCCAGCAGCTCGGTGGGCCTAACCTACGAGCAGTACTTC. Translating gives CASSSVGLTYEQYF.

The rearrangement joins TRBV18 to TRBJ1-3, with TRBD1 as a possible D gene (5 bases). The CDR3 is 18 residues long. Trimming took off 8 bases at V and 0 bases at J, with 23 bases between the two ends. The germline CDR1 and CDR2 sequences are KGHSH and LQKENI. The CDR3: CASTRIRGDPSSGNTIYF. The CDR3 DNA is TGTGCCAGCACCCGCATTCGGGGGGACCCATCCTCTGGAAACACCATATATTTT. Supplemented by reference TRBV18 and TRBJ1-3, the full variable domain reads NAGVMQNPRHLVRRRGQEARLRCSPMKGHSHVYWYRQLPEEGLKFMVYLQKENIIDESGMPKERFSAEFPKEGPSILRIQQVVRGDSAAYFCASTRIRGDPSSGNTIYFGEGSWLTVV.

Many counts were recorded for this clone. This chain connects TRBV5-1 to TRBJ2-2; TRBD2 is a possible D gene (5 bases). Trimming left V 1 base short and J 0 bases short, with 10 bases between. Germline V CDR1 and CDR2: SGHRS, YFSETQ. The CDR3 sequence is 16 residues long. The CDR3 sequence is CASSLSGNSNTGELFF. The CDR3 nucleotides read TGCGCCAGCAGCTTGTCCGGGAATTCGAACACCGGGGAGCTGTTTTTT. The full variable domain, with the rest looked up from reference TRBV5-1 and TRBJ2-2, is KAGVTQTPRYLIKTRGQQVTLSCSPISGHRSVSWYQQTPGQGLQFLFEYFSETQRNKGNFPGRFSGRQFSNSRSEMNVSTLELGDSALYLCASSLSGNSNTGELFFGEGSRLTVL.

This sequence joins TRBV5-1 and TRBJ2-7; TRBD1 agrees at 8 bases. CDR3 length equals 19 residues. Losses at the gene ends were 0 bases for V and 2 bases for J; bases not matched to a gene: 16. Germline values: CDR1 SGHRS, CDR2 YFSETQ. The DNA of the CDR3 is TGCGCCAGCAGCTTGGGGCGACAGGGGCTTTTCTGGCACACCTACGAGCAGTACTTC. This encodes CASSLGRQGLFWHTYEQYF.

The V gene is TRBV11-3, the J gene TRBJ2-1; D is unresolved. CDR1 is SGHNT, CDR2 YENEEA, per germline. The CDR3 sequence is 13 residues long. V dropped 1 base and J dropped 6 bases, with 7 bases sitting between them. CDR3 in amino acids: CASSLVASNEQFF. The CDR3 DNA is TGTGCCAGCAGCTTAGTGGCTAGCAATGAGCAGTTCTTC.

V is TRBV10-3 and J is TRBJ2-3; no clear D. This CDR3 contains 13 residues. The V end lost 8 bases, the J end lost 1 base, and 10 bases lay between the germline ends. Looked up from germline, CDR1 is ENHRY and CDR2 is SYGVKD. CDR3 DNA sequence: TGTGCCATCGCATACACCGGCACAGATACGCAGTATTTT. This sequence encodes CAIAYTGTDTQYF.

The rearrangement joins TRBV7-2 to TRBJ1-1; 8 nucleotides align to TRBD1. From germline, CDR1 is SGHTA and CDR2 FQGNSA. The CDR3 length is 14 residues. With V trimmed by 4 bases and J by 5 bases, 6 bases remained unmatched. Here the CDR3 DNA reads TGTGCCAGCAGCTCCAGATGGACAGGGACTGAAGCTTTCTTT. It is translated as CASSSRWTGTEAFF.

The rearrangement uses TRBV18 and TRBJ2-2, with TRBD1 matching over 10 bases. V shed 3 bases and J 4 bases; nucleotides not matched to a gene: 5. The germline V gene has CDR1 KGHSH and CDR2 LQKENI. The CDR3 has 16 residues. The CDR3 DNA sequence: TGTGCCAGCTCACCCAGACAGGGGGCTTCCACCGGGGAGCTGTTTTTT. It codes for CASSPRQGASTGELFF. Complete variable domain (other parts from reference TRBV18 and TRBJ2-2): NAGVMQNPRHLVRRRGQEARLRCSPMKGHSHVYWYRQLPEEGLKFMVYLQKENIIDESGMPKERFSAEFPKEGPSILRIQQVVRGDSAAYFCASSPRQGASTGELFFGEGSRLTVL.

The CDR3 sequence: CASSSPWAEKPQHF. DNA for the CDR3: TGTGCCAGTAGTAGCCCGTGGGCCGAGAAGCCCCAGCATTTT. V and J are TRBV19 and TRBJ1-5; D gene unclear. The CDR3 is 14 residues long. The germline V and J ends were trimmed by 4 bases and 8 bases, with 15 bases remaining between them. The germline gives CDR1 LNHDA, CDR2 SQIVND (reference sequence).

This chain links TRBV5-6 with TRBJ1-3; D not certain. V lost 6 bases and J lost 4, with 11 bases in between. The germline CDR1 and CDR2 sequences are SGHDT and YYEEEE. CDR3 length equals 13 residues. CDR3 nucleotide sequence: TGTGCCAGCACCCTCCTCCGGGGAAACACCATATATTTT. Translating gives CASTLLRGNTIYF.

The rearrangement joins TRBV11-2 to TRBJ2-3; no definite D call. This CDR3 comprises 13 residues. CDR1 is SGHAT, CDR2 FQNNGV, per germline. With 2 bases removed from V and 5 bases from J, the gap between germline ends came to 8 bases. CDR3 region: CASSLRAVDTQYF. In DNA, the CDR3 is TGTGCCAGCAGCTTACGTGCGGTAGATACGCAGTATTTT.

The V and J genes are TRBV10-3 and TRBJ1-1; 7 bases match TRBD1. Germline values: CDR1 ENHRY, CDR2 SYGVKD. Trimming at V came to 4 bases and at J to 2 bases, leaving 4 bases not matched to a gene. The CDR3 sequence is 14 residues long. This CDR3 reads CAISVEGANTEAFF. The CDR3 nucleotides are TGTGCCATCAGTGTTGAGGGGGCTAACACTGAAGCTTTCTTT.

This rearrangement joins TRBV2 to TRBJ1-4; 9 bases are a match to TRBD1. The V gene end was trimmed by 7 bases and the J gene end by 10 bases; junction bases not matched to a gene: 13. The CDR3 sequence is 15 residues long. Germline V gene lookup returns CDR1 SNHLY and CDR2 FYNNEI. CDR3 loop: CASIWGTGRIGKLFF. CDR3 sequence (DNA): TGTGCCAGCATTTGGGGGACAGGGAGAATTGGAAAACTGTTTTTT.

This clone was observed a few times. This sequence joins TRBV2 and TRBJ1-2, with no clear D. The CDR3 runs to 13 residues. In germline, CDR1 is SNHLY, CDR2 FYNNEI. The V end was cut by 2 bases, the J end by 3 bases, with 7 bases between. CDR3 DNA: TGTGCCAGCAGTGAATCAAGCGACTATGGCTACACCTTC. Protein sequence: CASSESSDYGYTF.

Only one count was recorded for this clone. The J gene is TRBJ2-3, the V gene TRBV30; D not certain. This CDR3 comprises 14 residues. Germline assignment: CDR1 GTSNPN and CDR2 SVGIG (reference sequence). Trimming took 0 bases from V and 0 from J, leaving 7 bases between them. The CDR3 sequence: CAWSVSRSTDTQYF. The CDR3 region has the DNA TGTGCCTGGAGTGTGTCCAGGAGCACAGATACGCAGTATTTT.

J is TRBJ2-7 and V is TRBV19, with 8 bases fitting TRBD1. CDR3 length: 13 residues. CDR1 is LNHDA and CDR2 is SQIVND in the germline V gene (reference sequence). Trimming cost V 5 bases and J 4 bases; bases outside gene matches: 4. CDR3 region: CASSAGGVYEQYF. In DNA form, the CDR3 reads TGTGCCAGTAGTGCAGGGGGCGTTTACGAGCAGTACTTC.

This clone was recorded a few times. The chain combines TRBV11-2 with TRBJ2-4, with 7 bases aligning to TRBD2. Looked up from germline, CDR1 is SGHAT and CDR2 is FQNNGV. This CDR3 is 12 amino acids long. With 3 bases clipped from V and 8 bases from J, the junction kept 1 base outside the gene matches. Written as DNA, the CDR3 is TGTGCCAGCAGCTTTGGGGGGGACATTCAGTACTTC. The encoded protein is CASSFGGDIQYF.

The V gene is TRBV19, the J gene TRBJ2-5; D gene ambiguous. Germline V lookup: CDR1 LNHDA, CDR2 SQIVND (reference sequence). The V and J ends lost 3 bases and 1 base respectively, with 9 bases between them. The CDR3 is 14 residues long. CDR3 coding DNA: TGTGCCAGTAGTATTGCCAGTACCCAAGAGACCCAGTACTTC. Translating gives CASSIASTQETQYF.

This clone was picked up a small number of times. V and J are TRBV15 and TRBJ1-5; D is perhaps TRBD1 (5 bases). Trimming cost V 5 bases and J 4 bases, with 9 bases left between them. The CDR3 spans 13 residues. Germline lookup yields CDR1 LNHNV and CDR2 YYDKDF (reference sequence). The CDR3 DNA is TGTGCCACCAGCTCGCAGGGAAATCAGCCCCAGCATTTT. Encoded protein: CATSSQGNQPQHF.

The chain uses TRBV7-9 and TRBJ1-1; maybe TRBD1 (6 bases). Germline V lookup: CDR1 SEHNR, CDR2 FQNEAQ (reference sequence). V lost 0 bases to trimming and J lost 0 bases, with 17 bases between them. This CDR3 has 18 amino acids. CDR3: CASSLAAGRGAVNTEAFF. The CDR3, as DNA: TGTGCCAGCAGCTTAGCGGCAGGCAGGGGAGCCGTGAACACTGAAGCTTTCTTT.

In this sample, this clone turned up a few times. V gene TRBV12-3 or TRBV12-4 combines with J gene TRBJ2-2; D unclear. The CDR3 loop spans 12 amino acids. V was clipped by 6 bases and J by 8 bases, with 10 bases between them. The CDR3 is CASSRTWGELFF. The CDR3 DNA reads TGTGCCAGCAGCCGTACATGGGGGGAGCTGTTTTTT.